These 15 T cell receptor beta chains originate from one sample sequenced in a study of early T cells in non-severe SARS-CoV-2 infection. TCRdb re-called the 5' RACE reads through MiXCR, storing one row per CDR3 protein. The repertoire includes under 30,000 distinct CDR3 sequences, more than 4.5% of them detected once, and 10% to 14% sits in the top ten. The sequenced sample consisted of whole blood. All receptors come from an adult who was a healthcare worker with PCR-confirmed SARS-CoV-2 infection or an uninfected control (not recorded which).

This clonotype was seen only a few times. V and J are TRBV7-6 and TRBJ1-5; 10 bases agree with TRBD1. The CDR3 totals 15 residues. Germline lookup yields CDR1 SGHVS and CDR2 FNYEAQ. V shed 5 bases, J shed 2 bases, and the junction held 3 bases outside the gene matches. This CDR3 is CASSPGTGGNQPQHF. CDR3 nucleotides: TGTGCCAGCAGCCCAGGGACAGGGGGCAATCAGCCCCAGCATTTT.

This clonotype was picked up many times. This sequence joins TRBV3-1 and TRBJ2-2, with 7 bases matching TRBD1. The CDR3 length is 15 residues. Germline CDR1 and CDR2: LGHDT and YNNKEL (reference sequence). The trim removed 1 base at V and 9 bases at J, leaving 8 bases unmatched. The chain's CDR3 is CASSQVDRAARELFF. As DNA, the CDR3 is TGTGCCAGCAGCCAAGTCGACAGGGCGGCCAGGGAGCTGTTTTTT.

Only a few counts were recorded for this clonotype. The genes are TRBV19 and TRBJ1-5; 10 bases line up with TRBD1. The germline V gene has CDR1 LNHDA and CDR2 SQIVND (reference sequence). With V trimmed by 6 bases and J by 0 bases, 5 bases remained unmatched. CDR3 length: 16 amino acids. The CDR3 DNA is TGTGCCAGTAGCCAGACAGGGGGCAATAGCAATCAGCCCCAGCATTTT. Its protein is CASSQTGGNSNQPQHF.

There are many counts of this clonotype. V is TRBV6-2 or TRBV6-3 and J is TRBJ2-3; D uncertain. The germline CDR1 and CDR2 sequences are MNHEY and SVGEGT. The CDR3 length is 13 residues. V lost 4 bases to trimming and J lost 1 base, with 6 bases between them. CDR3 DNA sequence: TGTGCCAGCAGTTTGTGGGGCACAGATACGCAGTATTTT. This codes for CASSLWGTDTQYF.

This clonotype has more than one count but fewer than ten. The CDR3 sequence is CASSVDVNNEQFF. CDR3 sequence (DNA): TGTGCCAGCAGCGTAGACGTGAACAATGAGCAGTTCTTC. The chain couples TRBV9 to TRBJ2-1; D gene ambiguous. There are 13 residues in the CDR3. Per the germline V gene, CDR1 is SGDLS and CDR2 is YYNGEE. V lost 0 bases and J lost 5, with 6 bases in between. Using reference TRBV9 and TRBJ2-1 for the parts outside the CDR3, the full variable domain is DSGVTQTPKHLITATGQRVTLRCSPRSGDLSVYWYQQSLDQGLQFLIQYYNGEERAKGNILERFSAQQFPDLHSELNLSSLELGDSALYFCASSVDVNNEQFFGPGTRLTVL.

This clonotype came up a few times. The chain links TRBV7-9 to TRBJ2-7, with TRBD1 matching 9 bases. V shed 5 bases, J shed 5 bases, and the junction held 10 bases outside the gene matches. There are 15 residues in the CDR3. Germline V gene data show CDR1 as SEHNR and CDR2 as FQNEAQ (reference sequence). CDR3: CASSDTGTGTNEQYF. CDR3 sequence (DNA): TGTGCCAGCAGCGATACCGGGACAGGGACCAACGAGCAGTACTTC.

This clonotype came up a few times. The genes are TRBV5-1 and TRBJ2-5; D is perhaps TRBD2 (6 bases). The V and J ends lost 0 bases and 2 bases respectively, with 11 bases between them. CDR1 and CDR2 from the germline V gene are SGHRS and YFSETQ. The CDR3 sequence is 15 residues long. CDR3 sequence: CASSLEGRPQETQYF. Written as DNA, the CDR3 is TGCGCCAGCAGCTTGGAGGGGAGGCCGCAAGAGACCCAGTACTTC.

At least ten counts were recorded for this clonotype. The J gene is TRBJ2-7, the V gene TRBV6-2 or TRBV6-3, with a weak D call TRBD1 (6 bases). Germline V CDR1 and CDR2: MNHEY, SVGEGT. The germline V and J ends were trimmed by 6 bases and 5 bases, with 20 bases remaining between them. The CDR3 is 15 residues long. The CDR3 is CASRFEGGLRDEQYF. The CDR3, as DNA: TGTGCCAGCAGATTTGAAGGGGGATTGCGCGACGAGCAGTACTTC.

This clonotype was seen ten or more times. The J gene is TRBJ1-2, the V gene TRBV5-5; TRBD1 agrees at 7 bases. V shed 1 base, J shed 3 bases, and the junction held 6 bases outside the gene matches. The CDR3 is 15 amino acids. Germline V gene lookup returns CDR1 SGHKS and CDR2 YYEKEE (reference sequence). CDR3 bases: TGTGCCAGCAGCTTGAGGATGCAGGGGGACTATGGCTACACCTTC. Translating gives CASSLRMQGDYGYTF.

This clonotype has a handful of counts. The DNA for the CDR3 is TGTGCCAGCAGCTTAGGACTAGCGGAATACGAGCAGTACTTC. Its protein is CASSLGLAEYEQYF. The J gene is TRBJ2-7, the V gene TRBV11-2, with 9 bases fitting TRBD2. The V gene's germline CDR1 is SGHAT and CDR2 FQNNGV. V lost 1 base and J lost 4; bases outside the gene matches: 2. The CDR3 is 14 residues long.

The table lists this clonotype with many counts. The chain employs TRBV11-2 and TRBJ2-1; D call uncertain. The CDR3 runs to 12 residues. Per the germline V gene, CDR1 is SGHAT and CDR2 is FQNNGV. Trimming took off 5 bases at V and 2 bases at J, with 4 bases between the two ends. The CDR3 here is CASSPPYNEQFF. The CDR3 bases are TGTGCCAGCAGCCCACCCTACAATGAGCAGTTCTTC.

Notes on this clonotype: Being one base from a much bigger clone, this may be a read error. This chain connects TRBV5-1 to TRBJ2-6; D is undetermined. Germline CDR1 and CDR2: SGHRS and YFSETQ. CDR3 length: 14 amino acids. Deletions cut 5 bases from V and 0 bases from J, with 6 bases between. The DNA of the CDR3 is TGCGCCAGCAGTTCCGCCTCTGGGGCCAACGTCCTGACTTTC. It yields the protein CASSSASGANVLTF.

The chain carries TRBV5-6 and TRBJ1-1, with D tentatively TRBD1 (6 bases). Trimming stripped 2 bases from V and 2 bases from J, with 16 bases between. The CDR3 sequence is 16 residues long. The germline gives CDR1 SGHDT, CDR2 YYEEEE. The CDR3 DNA sequence: TGTGCCAGCAGCTTTGCCGGGACAAGACATAACACTGAAGCTTTCTTT. Amino acid sequence: CASSFAGTRHNTEAFF.

This clonotype has more than one count but fewer than ten. This chain joins TRBV5-1 and TRBJ1-2, with 10 bases aligning to TRBD1. Germline V gene sequence: CDR1 SGHRS, CDR2 YFSETQ. V trimming: 4 bases; J trimming: 9 bases; junction bases outside the gene matches: 15. This CDR3 is built from 16 residues. In nucleotides, the CDR3 is TGCGCCAGCAGCGCTCCGGGACAGGGGCTTCCTGTGAGCTACACCTTC. Translated: CASSAPGQGLPVSYTF.

In this sample, this clonotype turned up many times. The chain carries TRBV19 and TRBJ1-5; possible D gene TRBD1, 6 bases. Germline CDR1 and CDR2: LNHDA and SQIVND (reference sequence). This CDR3 region has 16 residues. V was clipped by 4 bases and J by 0 bases, with 13 bases between them. The CDR3 DNA sequence: TGTGCCAGTAGTAACCAGGGGACCAATAGCAATCAGCCCCAGCATTTT. Its protein product is CASSNQGTNSNQPQHF.